One sample yielded the 14 T cell receptor beta chains listed below, sequenced in a study of blood T cell repertoires in COVID-19. Libraries were prepared by immunoSEQ multiplex PCR; TCRdb keeps only in-frame clonotypes and omits some of them. The sample records approximately 140,000 clones, roughly 80% being singletons. Sample: peripheral blood. Receptors originate from a human donor with acute or convalescent COVID-19. The donor label of this sample is uncertain.

The rearrangement uses TRBV7-2 and TRBJ1-1; D remains unclear. V was pared by 3 bases and J by 5 bases, with 13 bases between. The CDR3 is made up of 14 amino acids. Germline-derived CDR1 and CDR2 are SGHTA and FQGNSA. The CDR3: CASSLFMGGTEAFF. CDR3 DNA: TGTGCCAGCAGCTTGTTCATGGGAGGGACTGAAGCTTTCTTT.

This clone occurred once. A junction end diverges from the germline sequence, so it may reflect a read error. The chain recombines TRBV6-1 with TRBJ1-5; maybe TRBD1 (6 bases). The CDR3 is 19 residues long. The germline CDR1 and CDR2 sequences are MNHNS and SASEGT. CDR3 in amino acids: CASSQALRLTGSGNQPQHF. CDR3 nucleotides: TGTGCCAGCAGTCAAGCCTTGAGACTTACAGGGTCGGGCAATCAGCCCCAGCATTTT.

The rearrangement joins TRBV9 to TRBJ1-2; perhaps TRBD1 as D (6 bases). The CDR3 extends over 14 amino acids. V shed 0 bases and J shed 3 bases, with 9 bases lying between them. The germline CDR1 and CDR2 sequences are SGDLS and YYNGEE. The CDR3 sequence is CASSVGGGDYGYTF. In nucleotides, the CDR3 is TGTGCCAGCAGCGTAGGAGGGGGGGACTATGGCTACACCTTC.

The chain links TRBV2 to TRBJ1-5, with D possibly TRBD1 on 6 matching bases. CDR3 length equals 14 residues. Trimming pared 7 bases from V and 1 base from J, leaving 11 bases between. The V gene's germline CDR1 is SNHLY and CDR2 FYNNEI. CDR3 sequence reads: CASKLGASNQPQHF. The DNA of the CDR3 is TGTGCCAGCAAGTTGGGGGCCAGCAATCAGCCCCAGCATTTT.

This rearrangement joins TRBV27 to TRBJ2-4; D not certain. The CDR3 is 14 residues long. The V end was cut by 1 base, the J end by 11 bases, with 15 bases between. The germline gives CDR1 MNHEY, CDR2 SMNVEV (reference sequence). The CDR3 here is CASSLFSPPGLQYF. In nucleotides, the CDR3 is TGTGCCAGCAGTTTATTCTCCCCACCTGGGCTTCAGTACTTC.

The V call is TRBV2, the J call TRBJ1-1; D not certain. The CDR3 has 11 residues. V shed 10 bases and J shed 4 bases, with 10 bases lying between them. Per the germline V gene, CDR1 is SNHLY and CDR2 is FYNNEI. CDR3 coding DNA: TGTGCCACCTTGGGAGGCACTGAAGCTTTCTTT. This codes for CATLGGTEAFF.

V usage is TRBV4-1 and J usage is TRBJ1-1, with D perhaps TRBD1 (6 bases). From germline, CDR1 is MGHRA and CDR2 YSYEKL. This CDR3 spans 14 amino acids. Between the trimmed V and J ends, which lost 4 bases and 7 bases, there was a span of 16 bases. CDR3 coding DNA: TGCGCCAGCAGCCCGGAGGGGGGGCGGGATGAAGCTTTCTTT. Its translation is CASSPEGGRDEAFF.

The V gene is TRBV5-4, the J gene TRBJ2-2; 7 bases match TRBD2. The CDR3 contains 15 residues. V shed 4 bases and J 3 bases; nucleotides not matched to a gene: 6. Per the germline V gene, CDR1 is SGHNT and CDR2 is YYREEE (reference sequence). The CDR3 nucleotides are TGTGCCAGCAGCCCGGGGGGAGGCTACACCGGGGAGCTGTTTTTT. As protein: CASSPGGGYTGELFF.

This clone was seen just once. The V gene is TRBV27, the J gene TRBJ1-5; 7 bases agree with TRBD1. Germline values: CDR1 MNHEY, CDR2 SMNVEV (reference sequence). The CDR3 is 13 amino acids. Germline trimming cut 5 bases from V and 7 bases from J; bases unmatched to any gene: 5. Here the CDR3 DNA reads TGTGCCAGCAGTCCGACAGGGTTCCAGCCCCAGCATTTT. Translated, it gives CASSPTGFQPQHF.

V usage is TRBV6-5 and J usage is TRBJ1-1; 7 nucleotides match TRBD1. Germline values: CDR1 MNHEY, CDR2 SVGAGI. The CDR3 consists of 13 residues. Trimming cost V 6 bases and J 1 base; bases outside gene matches: 2. CDR3 sequence (DNA): TGTGCCAGCAGGCACAGGGGGAACACTGAAGCTTTCTTT. Protein product: CASRHRGNTEAFF.

CDR3 in DNA: TGTGCCAGCAGTGAAAGTAGGGACACCCTACAAGAGACCCAGTACTTC. Translating it yields CASSESRDTLQETQYF. V usage is TRBV2 and J usage is TRBJ2-5; D is perhaps TRBD1 (6 bases). The CDR3 loop spans 16 amino acids. V was cut by 2 bases and J by 2 bases, with 15 bases left in between. The V gene's germline CDR1 is SNHLY and CDR2 FYNNEI.

The chain links TRBV14 to TRBJ2-7; TRBD2 is a possible D gene (7 bases). CDR3 size: 15 residues. V was pared by 4 bases and J by 2 bases, with 15 bases between. Germline CDR1 and CDR2: SGHDN and FVKESK. The CDR3 DNA follows: TGTGCCAGCAGCCCCCCGGGGGGCGGCCCCTACGAGCAGTACTTC. Its protein product is CASSPPGGGPYEQYF.

This chain uses TRBV6-5 with TRBJ1-2, with TRBD1 as a possible D gene (5 bases). Germline V CDR1 and CDR2: MNHEY, SVGAGI. The V end was cut by 4 bases, the J end by 5 bases, with 11 bases between. The CDR3 is made up of 13 amino acids. The CDR3 region has the DNA TGTGCCAGCAGTTCGGGGGTTGGGTATGGCTACACCTTC. It encodes CASSSGVGYGYTF.

In regard to this clone: This specimen includes other DNA sequences encoding the same CDR3. The CDR3 here is CASSYTGNTEAFF. Written as DNA, the CDR3 is TGTGCCAGCAGTTATACAGGGAACACTGAAGCTTTCTTT. This chain connects TRBV6-5 to TRBJ1-1; D is possibly TRBD1 (5 bases). The CDR3 has 13 residues. The germline V gene encodes CDR1 MNHEY and CDR2 SVGAGI. Trimming removed 3 bases from V and 1 base from J, with 6 bases in between.